The 21 T cell receptor beta chains listed next were all sequenced from one sample in a study of T-cell memory formation after mild COVID-19. Via MiXCR, TCRdb re-called the 5' RACE reads, giving one row per CDR3 protein. This repertoire shows around 300,000 distinct CDR3 sequences, approximately 13% found once; its top ten account for about 20%. The sequencing input was PBMCs or a T cell subset sorted from them (not recorded which). All receptors come from a man aged 18 to 30 who had mild COVID-19 (a few samples of this study predate the infection). Cell type and time point are not known.

This clonotype showed up just a few times. The chain recombines TRBV7-2 with TRBJ2-7; 7 bases match TRBD1. Per germline, CDR1 SGHTA and CDR2 FQGNSA. Trimming removed 6 bases from V and 0 bases from J; junction bases left unmatched: 2. This CDR3 is built from 13 residues. The CDR3 bases are TGTGCCAGCAGACGGACAGGCTCCTACGAGCAGTACTTC. It is translated as CASRRTGSYEQYF. The full variable domain, with the rest looked up from reference TRBV7-2 and TRBJ2-7, is GAGVSQSPSNKVTEKGKDVELRCDPISGHTALYWYRQSLGQGLEFLIYFQGNSAPDKSGLPSDRFSAERTGGSVSTLTIQRTQQEDSAVYLCASRRTGSYEQYFGPGTRLTVT.

The genes are TRBV11-2 and TRBJ2-1, with D hard to call. The V end lost 3 bases, the J end lost 5 bases, and 11 bases lay between the germline ends. The germline CDR1 and CDR2 sequences are SGHAT and FQNNGV. The CDR3 runs 14 residues. CDR3: CASSFNWVDNEQFF. In DNA form, the CDR3 reads TGTGCCAGCAGCTTCAATTGGGTGGACAATGAGCAGTTCTTC.

This clonotype was found a few times. The chain carries TRBV14 and TRBJ2-2; tentatively, D is TRBD1 or TRBD2 (6 bases each). Trimming left V 4 bases short and J 7 bases short, with 10 bases between. This CDR3 is 13 amino acids long. Germline CDR1 SGHDN, CDR2 FVKESK. CDR3 in amino acids: CASSLGGNGELFF. The CDR3 DNA is TGTGCCAGCAGCCTCGGGGGCAACGGGGAGCTGTTTTTT.

This clonotype showed up many times. The chain couples TRBV12-3 or TRBV12-4 to TRBJ2-5; 7 bases map to TRBD1. The CDR3 length is 15 residues. The V gene end was trimmed by 6 bases and the J gene end by 1 base; junction bases not matched to a gene: 8. DNA of the CDR3: TGTGCCAGCAGCTCAACCGGGACAGTCCAAGAGACCCAGTACTTC. Its protein is CASSSTGTVQETQYF.

The chain links TRBV27 to TRBJ1-1; D gene ambiguous. Trimming took off 3 bases at V and 1 base at J, with 18 bases between the two ends. The germline gives CDR1 MNHEY, CDR2 SMNVEV (reference sequence). CDR3 size: 17 residues. CDR3 sequence: CASSFLAAGISNTEAFF. CDR3 DNA: TGTGCCAGCAGTTTCTTGGCGGCGGGCATTTCGAACACTGAAGCTTTCTTT.

This clonotype has a handful of counts. The V call is TRBV20-1, the J call TRBJ2-5, with D possibly being TRBD1 or TRBD2 (5 bases each). Trimming pared 1 base from V and 9 bases from J, leaving 18 bases between. The CDR3 has 14 residues. Germline V CDR1 and CDR2: DFQATT, SNEGSKA (reference sequence). CDR3 protein: CSARARDRKVAQYF. CDR3 DNA sequence: TGCAGTGCTAGAGCCAGGGACCGAAAAGTGGCCCAGTACTTC.

The V and J genes are TRBV30 and TRBJ2-1; perhaps TRBD2 as D (5 bases). Germline V gene sequence: CDR1 GTSNPN, CDR2 SVGIG (reference sequence). The CDR3 runs 13 residues. The germline V and J ends were trimmed by 0 bases and 10 bases, with 13 bases remaining between them. This CDR3 reads CAWSVRLRGEQFF. Written as DNA, the CDR3 is TGTGCCTGGAGTGTAAGGCTACGAGGGGAGCAGTTCTTC.

CDR3 DNA sequence: TGTGCCAGCAGCACAGCGGGGCTAGCGGGGCCTGGGGAGACCCAGTACTTC. Residues: CASSTAGLAGPGETQYF. The V call is TRBV11-2, the J call TRBJ2-5, with 9 bases identical to TRBD2. The germline CDR1 and CDR2 sequences are SGHAT and FQNNGV. The CDR3 contains 17 residues. Trimming at V came to 5 bases and at J to 5 bases, leaving 15 bases not matched to a gene.

In its sample, this clonotype was seen a few times. The rearrangement uses TRBV15 and TRBJ2-1; perhaps D is TRBD1 or TRBD2 (6 bases each). Germline assignment: CDR1 LNHNV and CDR2 YYDKDF (reference sequence). The length of the CDR3 is 15 residues. The V end was cut by 0 bases, the J end by 2 bases, with 8 bases between. The CDR3 reads CATSRERGAYNEQFF. The DNA of the CDR3 is TGTGCCACCAGCAGAGAAAGGGGGGCCTACAATGAGCAGTTCTTC.

The gene calls are TRBV12-3 or TRBV12-4 and TRBJ1-5; 7 bases map to TRBD1. The CDR3 loop spans 14 amino acids. The V and J ends lost 6 bases and 5 bases, in that order; junction bases with no gene match: 7. The CDR3 nucleotides are TGTGCCAGCAGAACCGGGACAGTCGATCAGCCCCAGCATTTT. Protein sequence: CASRTGTVDQPQHF.

The chain joins TRBV28 to TRBJ2-3; no firm D call. Trimming pared 4 bases from V and 4 bases from J, leaving 9 bases between. Looked up from germline, CDR1 is MDHEN and CDR2 is SYDVKM. There are 13 residues in the CDR3. As DNA, the CDR3 is TGTGCCAGCAGTTCCCGACTCGCAGATACGCAGTATTTT. It yields the protein CASSSRLADTQYF.

This chain uses TRBV28 with TRBJ2-7; 8 bases agree with TRBD2. The trim removed 5 bases at V and 3 bases at J, leaving 6 bases unmatched. The CDR3 is made up of 14 amino acids. Germline assignment: CDR1 MDHEN and CDR2 SYDVKM. CDR3 amino acids: CASSAGGAIYEQYV. CDR3 DNA sequence: TGTGCCAGCAGTGCCGGGGGGGCCATCTACGAGCAGTACGTC.

CDR3 loop: CSAPDRGYTGELFF. CDR3 nucleotides: TGCAGTGCCCCGGACAGGGGATACACCGGGGAGCTGTTTTTT. The chain combines TRBV20-1 with TRBJ2-2; the match to TRBD1 covers 9 bases. This CDR3 has 14 amino acids. CDR1 and CDR2 (germline): DFQATT, SNEGSKA (reference sequence). V shed 6 bases and J 3 bases; nucleotides not matched to a gene: 5.

The sample holds a few counts of this clonotype. At one end the junction does not follow the germline gene, possibly because of a read error. This sequence joins TRBV4-1 and TRBJ1-1; D remains unclear. Germline V gives CDR1 MGHRA, CDR2 YSYEKL. The length of the CDR3 is 14 residues. The DNA for the CDR3 is TGCGCCAGCAGCCAAGATGGGAGGTACACCGAAGCTTTCTTT. Its protein is CASSQDGRYTEAFF.

This clonotype was seen a few times. The V gene is TRBV6-5, the J gene TRBJ2-4, with TRBD1 matching 8 bases. J was trimmed by 4 bases and V by 6 bases; bases with no gene match: 2. Germline V gives CDR1 MNHEY, CDR2 SVGAGI. There are 13 residues in the CDR3. CDR3 nucleotides: TGTGCCAGCAGCGACAGGGGAAAAAACATTCAGTACTTC. This codes for CASSDRGKNIQYF.

A few counts support this clonotype. The rearrangement links TRBV7-2 to TRBJ2-3; 8 bases are shared with TRBD2. Germline V gene lookup returns CDR1 SGHTA and CDR2 FQGNSA. J was trimmed by 6 bases and V by 5 bases; bases with no gene match: 10. The length of the CDR3 is 15 residues. The CDR3 reads CASSQFGTSMDTQYF. As DNA, the CDR3 is TGTGCCAGCAGCCAGTTCGGGACTAGTATGGATACGCAGTATTTT.

This clonotype was seen only a few times. The CDR3 DNA reads TGCAGCGCCCGAGGGGAGAACACCGGGGAGCTGTTTTTT. Residues: CSARGENTGELFF. This chain uses TRBV29-1 with TRBJ2-2; D might be TRBD1 or TRBD2, each matching 5 bases. V lost 7 bases to trimming and J lost 1 base, with 10 bases between them. CDR3 length: 13 residues. CDR1 SQVTM and CDR2 ANQGSEA come from the germline V gene.

In its sample, this clonotype was seen many times. The chain links TRBV5-1 to TRBJ2-1; D is possibly TRBD1 (6 bases). The germline V gene encodes CDR1 SGHRS and CDR2 YFSETQ. The CDR3 has 15 residues. V lost 3 bases, J lost 2 bases, and 12 bases lay in between. The CDR3 DNA reads TGCGCCAGCAGCTCCAGAGGGGACACCTACAATGAGCAGTTCTTC. Translation gives CASSSRGDTYNEQFF.

V gene TRBV4-3 combines with J gene TRBJ2-7; TRBD1 matches at 7 bases. The germline V gene has CDR1 LGHNA and CDR2 YSLEER. V dropped 3 bases and J dropped 3; count of bases not matched to a gene: 8. The CDR3 loop spans 15 amino acids. The CDR3 reads CASSHRQGGIYEQYF. The CDR3 region has the DNA TGCGCCAGCAGCCACCGACAGGGTGGGATCTACGAGCAGTACTTC.

As concerns this clonotype: The junction shows a germline mismatch at one end, possibly a read error. V and J are TRBV7-2 and TRBJ1-1, with a weak D call TRBD1 (6 bases). The CDR3 spans 15 residues. From germline, CDR1 is SGHTA and CDR2 FQGNSA. The CDR3 DNA sequence: TGTGCCAGCAGCTTAGCCCCGGGGGGCTCCACTGAATCTTTCTTT. Protein product: CASSLAPGGSTESFF. The whole variable domain, remainder taken from reference TRBV7-2 and TRBJ1-1, is GAGVSQSPSNKVTEKGKDVELRCDPISGHTALYWYRQSLGQGLEFLIYFQGNSAPDKSGLPSDRFSAERTGGSVSTLTIQRTQQEDSAVYLCASSLAPGGSTESFFGQGTRLTVV.

This clonotype has only a few counts. This chain joins TRBV6-5 and TRBJ1-2, with a tentative D call TRBD1 (5 bases). In germline, CDR1 is MNHEY, CDR2 SVGAGI. Trimming left V 0 bases short and J 3 bases short, with 11 bases between. The CDR3 totals 15 residues. CDR3 region: CASSYSGRADYGYTF. The CDR3 DNA is TGTGCCAGCAGTTACTCGGGCAGGGCGGACTATGGCTACACCTTC.